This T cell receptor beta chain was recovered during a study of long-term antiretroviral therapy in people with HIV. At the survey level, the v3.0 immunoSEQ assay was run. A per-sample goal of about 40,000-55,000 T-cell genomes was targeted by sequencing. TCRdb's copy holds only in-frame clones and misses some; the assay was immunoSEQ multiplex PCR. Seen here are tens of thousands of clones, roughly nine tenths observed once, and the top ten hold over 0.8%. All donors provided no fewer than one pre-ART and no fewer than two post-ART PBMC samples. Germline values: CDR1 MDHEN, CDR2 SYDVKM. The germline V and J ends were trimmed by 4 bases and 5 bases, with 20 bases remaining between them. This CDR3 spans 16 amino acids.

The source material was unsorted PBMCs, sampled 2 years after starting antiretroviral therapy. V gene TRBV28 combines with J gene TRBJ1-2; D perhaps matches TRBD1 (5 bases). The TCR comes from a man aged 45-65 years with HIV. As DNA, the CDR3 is TGTGCCAGCAGTTATATAGGTGCAGGGCGCGAATATGGCTACACCTTC. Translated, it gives CASSYIGAGREYGYTF.